This TCR beta chain was captured by sequencing in a study of T cell changes during pregnancy in multiple sclerosis. Trimming removed 3 bases from V and 4 bases from J, with 13 bases in between. This CDR3 is built from 15 residues. Looked up from germline, CDR1 is MGHRA and CDR2 is YSYEKL. Sequenced by immunoSEQ multiplex PCR; TCRdb stores in-frame clones only, minus some. The top ten hold around 0.5% of the sample, which has 40,000 to 55,000 clones, 85% to 90% seen once. This receptor was obtained from a female donor with multiple sclerosis, enrolled in a pregnancy study. Here the sequenced sample was CD4+ T cells from peripheral blood mononuclear cells, taken in the first trimester of pregnancy. The rearrangement joins TRBV4-1 to TRBJ1-5; D perhaps matches TRBD1 (5 bases). CDR3 loop: CASSHPGIVNQPQHF. In DNA, the CDR3 is TGCGCCAGCAGCCACCCAGGGATAGTTAATCAGCCCCAGCATTTT.